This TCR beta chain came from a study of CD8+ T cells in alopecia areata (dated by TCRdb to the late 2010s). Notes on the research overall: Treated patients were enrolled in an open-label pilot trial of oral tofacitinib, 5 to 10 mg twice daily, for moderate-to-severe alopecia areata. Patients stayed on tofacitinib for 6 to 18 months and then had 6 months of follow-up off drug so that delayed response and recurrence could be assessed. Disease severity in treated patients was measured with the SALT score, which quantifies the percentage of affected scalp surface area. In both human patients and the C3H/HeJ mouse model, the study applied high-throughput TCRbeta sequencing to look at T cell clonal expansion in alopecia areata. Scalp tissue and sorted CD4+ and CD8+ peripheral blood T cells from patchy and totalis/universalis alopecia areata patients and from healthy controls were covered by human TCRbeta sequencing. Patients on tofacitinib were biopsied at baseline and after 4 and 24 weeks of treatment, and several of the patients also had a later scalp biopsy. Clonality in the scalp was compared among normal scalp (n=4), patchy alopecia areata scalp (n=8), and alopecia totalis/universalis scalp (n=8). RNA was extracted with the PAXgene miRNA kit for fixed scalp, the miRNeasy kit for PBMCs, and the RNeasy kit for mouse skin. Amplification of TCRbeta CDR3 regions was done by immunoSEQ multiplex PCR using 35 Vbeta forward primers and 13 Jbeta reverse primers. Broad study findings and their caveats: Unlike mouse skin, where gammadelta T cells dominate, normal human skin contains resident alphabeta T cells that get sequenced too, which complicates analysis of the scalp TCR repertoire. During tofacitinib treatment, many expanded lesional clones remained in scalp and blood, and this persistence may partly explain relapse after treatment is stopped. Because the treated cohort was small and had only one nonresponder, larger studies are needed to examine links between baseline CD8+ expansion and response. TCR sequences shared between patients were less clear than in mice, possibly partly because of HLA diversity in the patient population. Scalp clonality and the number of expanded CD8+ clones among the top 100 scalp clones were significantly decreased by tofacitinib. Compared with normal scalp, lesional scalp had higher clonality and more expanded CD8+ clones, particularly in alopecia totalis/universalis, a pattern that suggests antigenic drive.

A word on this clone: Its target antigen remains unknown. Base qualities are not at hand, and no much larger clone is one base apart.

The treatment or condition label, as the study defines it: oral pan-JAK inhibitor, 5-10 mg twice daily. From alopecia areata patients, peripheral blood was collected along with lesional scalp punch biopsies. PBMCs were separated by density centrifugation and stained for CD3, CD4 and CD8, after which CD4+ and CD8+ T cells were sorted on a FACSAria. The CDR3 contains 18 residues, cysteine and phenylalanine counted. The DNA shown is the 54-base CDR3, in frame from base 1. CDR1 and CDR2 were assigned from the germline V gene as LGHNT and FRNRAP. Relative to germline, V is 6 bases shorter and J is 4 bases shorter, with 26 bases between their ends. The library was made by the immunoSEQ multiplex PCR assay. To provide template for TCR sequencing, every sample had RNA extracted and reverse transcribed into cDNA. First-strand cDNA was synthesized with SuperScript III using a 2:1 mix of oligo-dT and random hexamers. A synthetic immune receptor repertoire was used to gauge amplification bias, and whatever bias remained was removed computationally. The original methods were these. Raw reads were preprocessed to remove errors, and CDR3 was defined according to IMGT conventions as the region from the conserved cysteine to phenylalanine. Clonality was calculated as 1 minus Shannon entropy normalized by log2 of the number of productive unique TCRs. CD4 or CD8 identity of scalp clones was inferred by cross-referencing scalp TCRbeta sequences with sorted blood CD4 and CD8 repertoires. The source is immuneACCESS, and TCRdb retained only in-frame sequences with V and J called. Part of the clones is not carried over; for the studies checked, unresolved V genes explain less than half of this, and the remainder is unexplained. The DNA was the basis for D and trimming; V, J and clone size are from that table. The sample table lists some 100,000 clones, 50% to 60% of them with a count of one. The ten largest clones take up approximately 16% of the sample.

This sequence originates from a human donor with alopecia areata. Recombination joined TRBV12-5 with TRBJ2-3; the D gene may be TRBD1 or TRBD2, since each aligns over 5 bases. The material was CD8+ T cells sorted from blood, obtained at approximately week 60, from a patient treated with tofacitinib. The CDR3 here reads CASGPKGGAGPGSDTQYF. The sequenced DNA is TGTGCTAGTGGCCCCAAGGGTGGTGCGGGCCCAGGGTCAGATACGCAGTATTTT. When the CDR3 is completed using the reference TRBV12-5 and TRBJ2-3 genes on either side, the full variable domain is DARVTQTPRHKVTEMGQEVTMRCQPILGHNTVFWYRQTMMQGLELLAYFRNRAPLDDSGMPKDRFSAEMPDATLATLKIQPSEPRDSAVYFCASGPKGGAGPGSDTQYFGPGTRLTVL.